The rows below give T cell receptor beta chains drawn from one sample of a study of immune cell composition in non-small cell lung cancer. Libraries were prepared by immunoSEQ multiplex PCR; TCRdb keeps only in-frame clonotypes and omits some of them. The repertoire holds 1,500 to 2,000 clones, with roughly 83% as singletons. Source material: non-adjacent lung tissue. Every receptor here comes from a human donor with non-small cell lung cancer. Each CDR3 is given with its conserved first and last residue. A D gene is named only where the DNA matches it firmly. Some rows have no size entry. The others give once, few or many, or a class for an expanded clone.

TRBJ1-4	-	-	TRBV19	TGTGCCAGTAGCGTAAGGCGGGCTAATGAAAAACTGTTTTTT	CASSVRRANEKLFF
TRBJ1-6	-	-	TRBV10-2	TGCGCCAGCATGTACCGGTCCTATAATTCACCCCTCCACTTT	CASMYRSYNSPLHF
TRBJ2-5	-	large	TRBV2	TGTGCCAGCAGAGCCTCCTCTCAGGGGGGAGAGACCCAGTACTTC	CASRASSQGGETQYF
TRBJ1-3	-	-	TRBV4-2	TGTGCCAGCAGCCAAGAAAGACTACAGAGCTCTGGAAACACCATATATTTT	CASSQERLQSSGNTIYF
TRBJ2-7	TRBD2	-	TRBV5-1	TGCGCCAGCAGCTGGACTGACGGGGGGAGCTACGAGCAGTACTTC	CASSWTDGGSYEQYF
TRBJ1-2	TRBD1	-	TRBV18	TGTGCCAGCTCACCTGGGACAGACCTAAAGGGCTACACCTTC	CASSPGTDLKGYTF
TRBJ2-2	-	-	TRBV28	TGTGCCAGCAGTTTCATGGCTGGTGCCGGGGAGCTGTTTTTT	CASSFMAGAGELFF
TRBJ2-2	-	-	TRBV7-3	TGTGCCAGCAGCTTAGTTGGAACAGAAAGAACCGGGGAGCTGTTTTTT	CASSLVGTERTGELFF
TRBJ1-5	TRBD1	-	TRBV30	TGTGCCTGGAGTACTCGGGACAGGGGTGGCAATCAGCCCCAGCATTTT	CAWSTRDRGGNQPQHF
TRBJ1-2	-	-	TRBV10-3	TGTGCCATCACTTCGATTCGCGGGGACGGGAGTGGCTACACCTTC	CAITSIRGDGSGYTF
TRBJ2-7	TRBD1	-	TRBV7-9	TGTGCCAGCAGCCGGACAGGGGCCTACGAGCAGTACTTC	CASSRTGAYEQYF
TRBJ1-1	-	-	TRBV7-3	TGTGCCAGCAGCTTAAAGAGGGAGACTGAAGCTTTCTTT	CASSLKRETEAFF
TRBJ2-7	-	-	TRBV9	TGTGCCAGCAGCGTAGGATCGGGGTCCTACGAGCAGTACTTC	CASSVGSGSYEQYF